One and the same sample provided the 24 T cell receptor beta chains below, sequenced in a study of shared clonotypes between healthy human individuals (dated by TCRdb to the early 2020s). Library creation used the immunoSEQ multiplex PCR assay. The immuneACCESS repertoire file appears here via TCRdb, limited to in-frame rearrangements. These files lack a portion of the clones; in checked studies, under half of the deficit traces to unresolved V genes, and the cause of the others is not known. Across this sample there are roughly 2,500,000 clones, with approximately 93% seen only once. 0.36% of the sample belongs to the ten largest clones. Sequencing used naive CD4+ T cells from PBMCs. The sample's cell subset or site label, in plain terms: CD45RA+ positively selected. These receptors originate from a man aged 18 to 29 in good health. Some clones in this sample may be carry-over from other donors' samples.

The CDR3 loop is CASSFSLAGVMGETQYF. DNA for the CDR3: TGCGCCAGCAGCTTCTCTTTAGCGGGAGTTATGGGAGAGACCCAGTACTTC. The chain joins TRBV5-1 to TRBJ2-5, with 9 bases identical to TRBD2. The germline gives CDR1 SGHRS, CDR2 YFSETQ. This CDR3 has 17 residues. V trimming: 2 bases; J trimming: 4 bases; junction bases outside the gene matches: 12. The full variable domain, its missing parts supplied by reference TRBV5-1 and TRBJ2-5, is KAGVTQTPRYLIKTRGQQVTLSCSPISGHRSVSWYQQTPGQGLQFLFEYFSETQRNKGNFPGRFSGRQFSNSRSEMNVSTLELGDSALYLCASSFSLAGVMGETQYFGPGTRLLVL.

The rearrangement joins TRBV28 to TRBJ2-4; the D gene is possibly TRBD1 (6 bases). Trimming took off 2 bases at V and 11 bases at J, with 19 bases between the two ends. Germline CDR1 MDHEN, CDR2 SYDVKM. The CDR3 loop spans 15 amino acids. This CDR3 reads CASSLPAAGAIVQYF. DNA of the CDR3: TGTGCCAGCAGTTTACCCGCGGCAGGGGCGATTGTTCAGTACTTC.

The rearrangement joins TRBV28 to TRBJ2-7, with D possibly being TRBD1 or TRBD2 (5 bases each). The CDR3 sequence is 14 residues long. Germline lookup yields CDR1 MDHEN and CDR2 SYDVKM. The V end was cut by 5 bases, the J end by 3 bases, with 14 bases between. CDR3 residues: CASSGTGTNYEQYF. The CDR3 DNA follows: TGTGCCAGCAGTGGAACCGGGACCAACTACGAGCAGTACTTC.

The CDR3 DNA follows: TGTGCCAGCAGTGTTGGAAGCAATGAGCAGTTCTTC. Translated, it gives CASSVGSNEQFF. The chain couples TRBV7-3 to TRBJ2-1; D remains ambiguous. Trimming left V 6 bases short and J 6 bases short, with 9 bases between. The CDR3 runs 12 residues. The germline V gene has CDR1 SGHTA and CDR2 FQGTGA.

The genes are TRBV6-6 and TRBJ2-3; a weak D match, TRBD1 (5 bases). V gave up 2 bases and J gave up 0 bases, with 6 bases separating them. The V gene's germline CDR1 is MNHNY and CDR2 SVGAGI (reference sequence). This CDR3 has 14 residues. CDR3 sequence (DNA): TGTGCCAGCAGTTACGGGGCTAGCACAGATACGCAGTATTTT. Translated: CASSYGASTDTQYF.

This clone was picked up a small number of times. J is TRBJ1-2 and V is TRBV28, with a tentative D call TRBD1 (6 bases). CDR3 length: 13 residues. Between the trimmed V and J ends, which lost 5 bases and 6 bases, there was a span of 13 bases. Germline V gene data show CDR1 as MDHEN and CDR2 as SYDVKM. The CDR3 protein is CASSPGQTHGYTF. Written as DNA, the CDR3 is TGTGCCAGCAGTCCCGGACAGACGCATGGCTACACCTTC.

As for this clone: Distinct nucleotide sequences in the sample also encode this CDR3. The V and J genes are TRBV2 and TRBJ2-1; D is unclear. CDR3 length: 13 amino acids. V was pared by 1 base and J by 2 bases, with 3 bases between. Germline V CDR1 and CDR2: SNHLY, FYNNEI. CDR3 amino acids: CASSEEAYNEQFF. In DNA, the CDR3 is TGTGCCAGCAGTGAAGAGGCCTACAATGAGCAGTTCTTC.

The CDR3: CASSDRQGGIYEQYF. The CDR3 DNA reads as TGTGCCAGCAGTGACAGACAGGGAGGGATCTACGAGCAGTACTTC. The V and J genes are TRBV6-1 and TRBJ2-7; either TRBD1 or TRBD2 may supply D (7 bases each). This CDR3 has 15 residues. Trimming removed 3 bases at V and 3 bases at J, with 15 bases between. The germline V gene has CDR1 MNHNS and CDR2 SASEGT.

The CDR3 protein is CASSERRWGTEAFF. CDR3 bases: TGTGCCAGCAGTGAAAGACGTTGGGGCACTGAAGCTTTCTTT. The chain links TRBV6-1 to TRBJ1-1; no clear D gene. V lost 2 bases to trimming and J lost 4 bases, with 11 bases between them. The CDR3 is 14 amino acids. Germline CDR1 and CDR2: MNHNS and SASEGT.

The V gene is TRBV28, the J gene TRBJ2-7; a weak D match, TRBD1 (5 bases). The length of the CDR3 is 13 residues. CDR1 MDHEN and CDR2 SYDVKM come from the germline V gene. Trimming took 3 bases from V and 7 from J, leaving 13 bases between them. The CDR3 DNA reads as TGTGCCAGCAGTTTGCCAGGGTTGAGGGAGCAGTACTTC. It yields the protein CASSLPGLREQYF. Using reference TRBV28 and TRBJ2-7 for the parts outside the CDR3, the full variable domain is DVKVTQSSRYLVKRTGEKVFLECVQDMDHENMFWYRQDPGLGLRLIYFSYDVKMKEKGDIPEGYSVSREKKERFSLILESASTNQTSMYLCASSLPGLREQYFGPGTRLTVT.

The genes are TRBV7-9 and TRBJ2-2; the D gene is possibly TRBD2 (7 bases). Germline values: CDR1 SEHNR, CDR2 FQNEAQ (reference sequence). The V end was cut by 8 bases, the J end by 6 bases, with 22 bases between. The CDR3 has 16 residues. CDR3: CASALFGGAASGELFF. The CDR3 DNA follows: TGTGCCAGCGCTCTATTTGGGGGGGCAGCTTCCGGGGAGCTGTTTTTT.

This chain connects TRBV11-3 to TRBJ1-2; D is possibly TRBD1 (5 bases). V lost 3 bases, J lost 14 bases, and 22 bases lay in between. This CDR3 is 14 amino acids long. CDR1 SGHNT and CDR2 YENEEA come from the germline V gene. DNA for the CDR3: TGTGCCAGCAGCTTGGGGGGGACGGCCCCCGAAGAAACCTTC. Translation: CASSLGGTAPEETF.

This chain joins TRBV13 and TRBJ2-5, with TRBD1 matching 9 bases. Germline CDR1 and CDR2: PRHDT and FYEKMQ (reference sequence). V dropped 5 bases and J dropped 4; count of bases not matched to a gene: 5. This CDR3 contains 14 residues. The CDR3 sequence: CASSAQQGAETQYF. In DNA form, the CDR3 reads TGTGCCAGCAGCGCCCAACAGGGGGCAGAGACCCAGTACTTC. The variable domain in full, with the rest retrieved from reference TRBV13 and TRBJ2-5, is AAGVIQSPRHLIKEKRETATLKCYPIPRHDTVYWYQQGPGQDPQFLISFYEKMQSDKGSIPDRFSAQQFSDYHSELNMSSLELGDSALYFCASSAQQGAETQYFGPGTRLLVL.

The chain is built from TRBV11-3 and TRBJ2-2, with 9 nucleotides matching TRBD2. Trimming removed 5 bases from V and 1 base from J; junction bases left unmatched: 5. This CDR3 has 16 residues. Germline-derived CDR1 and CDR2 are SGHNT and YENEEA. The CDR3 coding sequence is TGTGCCAGCAGCCGGCGACTAGCGGAGAACACCGGGGAGCTGTTTTTT. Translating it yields CASSRRLAENTGELFF.

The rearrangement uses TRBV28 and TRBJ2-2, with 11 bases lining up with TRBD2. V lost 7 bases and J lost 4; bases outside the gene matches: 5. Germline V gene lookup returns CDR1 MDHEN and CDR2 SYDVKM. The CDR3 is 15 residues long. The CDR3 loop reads CASKGTSGITGELFF. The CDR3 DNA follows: TGTGCCAGCAAAGGGACTAGCGGTATCACCGGGGAGCTGTTTTTT.

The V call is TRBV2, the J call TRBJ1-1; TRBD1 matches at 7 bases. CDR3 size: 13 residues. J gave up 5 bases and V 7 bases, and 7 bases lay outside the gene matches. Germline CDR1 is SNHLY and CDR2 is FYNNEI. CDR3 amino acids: CASTLGQQTEAFF. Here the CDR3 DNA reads TGTGCCAGCACCCTGGGACAGCAAACTGAAGCTTTCTTT.

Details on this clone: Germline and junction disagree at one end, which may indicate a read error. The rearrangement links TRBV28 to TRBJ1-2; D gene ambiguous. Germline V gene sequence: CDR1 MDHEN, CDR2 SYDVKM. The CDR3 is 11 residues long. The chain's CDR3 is CASSPGMGLAF. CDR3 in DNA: TGTGCCAGCAGCCCGGGGATGGGGTTAGCCTTC.

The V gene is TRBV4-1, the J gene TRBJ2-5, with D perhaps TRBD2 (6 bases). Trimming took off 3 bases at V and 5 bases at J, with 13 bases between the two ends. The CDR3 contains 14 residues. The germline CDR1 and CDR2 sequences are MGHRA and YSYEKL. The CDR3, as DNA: TGCGCCAGCAGCCATAGCGGCCCAGGGGAGACCCAGTACTTC. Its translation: CASSHSGPGETQYF.

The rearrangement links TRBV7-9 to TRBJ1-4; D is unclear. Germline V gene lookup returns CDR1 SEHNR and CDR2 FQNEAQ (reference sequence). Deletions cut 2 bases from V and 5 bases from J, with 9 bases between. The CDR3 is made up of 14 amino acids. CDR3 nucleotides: TGTGCCAGCAGCTTATTTGGTGTCAATGAAAAACTGTTTTTT. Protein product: CASSLFGVNEKLFF.

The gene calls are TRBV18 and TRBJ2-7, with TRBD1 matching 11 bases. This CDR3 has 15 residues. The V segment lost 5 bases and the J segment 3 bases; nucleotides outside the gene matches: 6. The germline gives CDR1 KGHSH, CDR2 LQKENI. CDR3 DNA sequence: TGTGCCAGCTCAGCCTCCGGGACAGGGGGCTACGAGCAGTACTTC. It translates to CASSASGTGGYEQYF.

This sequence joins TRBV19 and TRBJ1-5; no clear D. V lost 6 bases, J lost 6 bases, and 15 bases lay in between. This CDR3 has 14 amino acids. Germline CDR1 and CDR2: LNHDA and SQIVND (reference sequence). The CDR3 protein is CASRPASFAQPQHF. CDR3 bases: TGTGCCAGTAGACCGGCGTCTTTTGCTCAGCCCCAGCATTTT.

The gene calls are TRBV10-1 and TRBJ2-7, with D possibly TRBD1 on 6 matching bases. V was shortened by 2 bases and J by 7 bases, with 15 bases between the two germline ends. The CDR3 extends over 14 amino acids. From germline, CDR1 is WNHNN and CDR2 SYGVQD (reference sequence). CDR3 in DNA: TGCGCCAGCAGTGAGACAGGGCGTTTTGAAGAGCAGTACTTC. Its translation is CASSETGRFEEQYF.

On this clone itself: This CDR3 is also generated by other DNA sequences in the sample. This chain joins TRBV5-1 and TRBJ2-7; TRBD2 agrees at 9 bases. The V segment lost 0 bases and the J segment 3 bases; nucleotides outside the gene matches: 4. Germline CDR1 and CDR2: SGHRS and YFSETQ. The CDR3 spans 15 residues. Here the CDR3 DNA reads TGCGCCAGCAGCTTGGTCCTAGCGGGGAACTACGAGCAGTACTTC. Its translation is CASSLVLAGNYEQYF.

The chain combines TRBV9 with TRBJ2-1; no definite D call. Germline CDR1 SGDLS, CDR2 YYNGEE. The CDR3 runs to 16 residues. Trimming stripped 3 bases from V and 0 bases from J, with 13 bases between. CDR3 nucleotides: TGTGCCAGCAGCGGCCTAGGGTGGAGCTCCTACAATGAGCAGTTCTTC. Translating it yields CASSGLGWSSYNEQFF.